This section outlines one TCR beta chain sequence together with its context. What it binds is not known. The data were taken from a study of somatic mutations in cytotoxic T cells in rheumatoid arthritis. In the study overall: Blood (around 32 ml EDTA) from each patient was taken right after diagnosis, before any treatment.

Clones were read by immunoSEQ multiplex PCR, and TCRdb kept only the in-frame ones, dropping some. Seen here are roughly 5,700 clones, approximately 82% observed once, and the top ten hold 3.5% to 5%. Study results and limitations: Unknown were the antigen targets of the expanded CD8+ clones. Patients with a largest CD8+ clone exceeding 20% of CD8+ cells numbered about an eighth of the 65.

The sequenced sample was CD8+ T cells sorted from blood. This sequence originates from an adult with rheumatoid arthritis.

The CDR3 here is CASSTRDRGPGANVLTF. The CDR3 DNA follows: TGTGCCAGCAGCACCCGGGACAGGGGGCCCGGGGCCAACGTCCTGACTTTC. The chain is built from TRBV7-9 and TRBJ2-6; the match to TRBD1 covers 12 bases. The CDR3 length is 17 residues. V shed 5 bases, J shed 4 bases, and the junction held 6 bases outside the gene matches. Germline V lookup: CDR1 SEHNR, CDR2 FQNEAQ (reference sequence).